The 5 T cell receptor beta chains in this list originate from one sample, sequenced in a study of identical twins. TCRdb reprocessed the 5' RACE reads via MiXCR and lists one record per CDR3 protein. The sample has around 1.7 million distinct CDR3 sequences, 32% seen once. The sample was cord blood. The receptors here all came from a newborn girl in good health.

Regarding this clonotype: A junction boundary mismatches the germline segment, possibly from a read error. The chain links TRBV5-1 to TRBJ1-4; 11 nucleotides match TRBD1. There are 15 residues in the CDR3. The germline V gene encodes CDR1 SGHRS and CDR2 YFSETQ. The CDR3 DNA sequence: TGCGCCAGCAGCGGACAGGGGGCTACTAATGAAGAACTGTTTTTT. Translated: CASSGQGATNEELFF.

The CDR3 reads CASSVAGQGVSGNQPQHF. In nucleotides, the CDR3 is TGTGCCAGCAGCGTCGCGGGACAGGGGGTTAGTGGCAATCAGCCCCAGCATTTT. V gene TRBV5-6 combines with J gene TRBJ1-5; 11 bases are shared with TRBD1. The CDR3 consists of 18 residues. Trimming at V came to 4 bases and at J to 2 bases, leaving 11 bases not matched to a gene. Germline-derived CDR1 and CDR2 are SGHDT and YYEEEE.

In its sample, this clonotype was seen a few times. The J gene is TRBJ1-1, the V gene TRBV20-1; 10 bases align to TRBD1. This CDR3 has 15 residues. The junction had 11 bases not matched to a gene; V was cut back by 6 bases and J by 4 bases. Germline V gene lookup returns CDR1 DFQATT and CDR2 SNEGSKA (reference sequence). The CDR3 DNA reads TGCAGTGCACCACGACAGGGGGCGCGGGGCACTGAAGCTTTCTTT. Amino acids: CSAPRQGARGTEAFF.

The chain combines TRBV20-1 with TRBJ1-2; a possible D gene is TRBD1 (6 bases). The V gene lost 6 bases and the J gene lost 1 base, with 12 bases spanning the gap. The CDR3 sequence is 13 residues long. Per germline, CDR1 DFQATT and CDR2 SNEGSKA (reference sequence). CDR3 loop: CSARTAINYGYTF. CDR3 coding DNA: TGCAGTGCCCGGACAGCGATTAACTATGGCTACACCTTC.

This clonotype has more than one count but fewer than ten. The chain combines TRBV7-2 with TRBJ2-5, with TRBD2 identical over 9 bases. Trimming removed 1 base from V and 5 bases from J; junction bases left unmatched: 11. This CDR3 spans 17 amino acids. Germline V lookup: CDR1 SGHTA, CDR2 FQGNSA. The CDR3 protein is CASSLVGTSHPRETQYF. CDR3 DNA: TGTGCCAGCAGCTTAGTGGGGACTAGCCACCCCAGGGAGACCCAGTACTTC.